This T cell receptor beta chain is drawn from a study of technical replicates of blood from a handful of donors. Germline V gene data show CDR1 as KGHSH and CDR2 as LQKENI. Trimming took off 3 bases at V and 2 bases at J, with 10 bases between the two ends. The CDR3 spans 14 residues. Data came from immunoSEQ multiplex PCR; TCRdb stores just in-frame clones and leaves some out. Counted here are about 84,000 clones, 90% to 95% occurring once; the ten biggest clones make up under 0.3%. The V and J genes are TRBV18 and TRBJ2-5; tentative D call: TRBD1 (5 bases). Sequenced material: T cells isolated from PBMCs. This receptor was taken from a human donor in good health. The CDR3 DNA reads TGTGCCAGCTCACCGGACACCACACAAGAGACCCAGTACTTC. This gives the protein CASSPDTTQETQYF.